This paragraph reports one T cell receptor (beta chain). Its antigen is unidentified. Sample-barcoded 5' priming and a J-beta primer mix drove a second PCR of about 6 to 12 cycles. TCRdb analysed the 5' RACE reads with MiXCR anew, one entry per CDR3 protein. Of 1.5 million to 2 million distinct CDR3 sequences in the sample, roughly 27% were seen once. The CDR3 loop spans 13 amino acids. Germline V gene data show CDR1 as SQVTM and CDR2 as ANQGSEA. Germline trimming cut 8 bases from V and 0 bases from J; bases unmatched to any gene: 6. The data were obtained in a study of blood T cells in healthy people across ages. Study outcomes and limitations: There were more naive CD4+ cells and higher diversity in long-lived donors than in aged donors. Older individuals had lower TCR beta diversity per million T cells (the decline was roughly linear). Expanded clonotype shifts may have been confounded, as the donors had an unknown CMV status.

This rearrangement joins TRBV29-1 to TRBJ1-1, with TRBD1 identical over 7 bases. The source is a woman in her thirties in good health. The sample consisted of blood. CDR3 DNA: TGCAGCTCGAGCGGGACAGTGAACACTGAAGCTTTCTTT. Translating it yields CSSSGTVNTEAFF. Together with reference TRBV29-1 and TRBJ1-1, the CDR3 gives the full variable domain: SAVISQKPSRDICQRGTSLTIQCQVDSQVTMMFWYRQQPGQSLTLIATANQGSEATYESGFVIDKFPISRPNLTFSTLTVSNMSPEDSSIYLCSSSGTVNTEAFFGQGTRLTVV.